This T cell receptor (beta chain) originates from a study of T-cell reconstitution after alpha-beta-depleted transplantation in children. The TCRbeta library incorporated unique molecular identifiers. TCRdb redid the calling of the PCR reads with MiXCR, one entry per CDR3 protein. The data hold around 400,000 distinct CDR3 sequences, with roughly a tenth observed a single time. Ten or more counts support this clonotype. This receptor was obtained from a human donor who donated a stem cell graft to a child with acute myeloid leukemia. Sequenced here: PBMCs from the stem cell graft donor, sampled from the stem cell graft.

The CDR3 region has the DNA TGTGCCAGCAGCGCCAGCCTAGGGACACTCAGTAATGAAAAACTGTTTTTT. It encodes CASSASLGTLSNEKLFF. The J gene is TRBJ1-4, the V gene TRBV6-5; tentatively, D is TRBD1 (6 bases). Germline CDR1 and CDR2: MNHEY and SVGAGI. Trimming removed 6 bases at V and 4 bases at J, with 21 bases between. CDR3 length: 17 amino acids.